This T cell receptor beta chain is from a study of brain T cells in children with intractable seizures. Study-level findings and limits: Pre- and post-surgery blood differed in depth, so pre-surgery absences may be undersampling.

A remark on this clone: Its antigen is not known.

The repertoire was sequenced with immunoSEQ multiplex PCR; TCRdb's copy has only in-frame clones and lacks some. The sample lists about 76,000 clones; about 92% were seen once. Germline-derived CDR1 and CDR2 are LNHDA and SQIVND (reference sequence). The V and J ends lost 8 bases and 0 bases, in that order; junction bases with no gene match: 9. This CDR3 is 15 amino acids long. The genes are TRBV19 and TRBJ2-7, with 8 bases lining up with TRBD1. This clonotype was obtained from a boy younger than two with tuberous sclerosis and intractable seizures. The specimen was peripheral blood, collected at surgery. The CDR3 protein is CASGKRTGSSYEQYF. The CDR3 coding sequence is TGTGCCAGTGGAAAACGGACAGGGAGCTCCTACGAGCAGTACTTC. Using reference TRBV19 and TRBJ2-7 for the parts outside the CDR3, the full variable domain is DGGITQSPKYLFRKEGQNVTLSCEQNLNHDAMYWYRQDPGQGLRLIYYSQIVNDFQKGDIAEGYSVSREKKESFPLTVTSAQKNPTAFYLCASGKRTGSSYEQYFGPGTRLTVT.